This T cell receptor (beta chain) was sequenced in a study of blood T cell repertoires in COVID-19. Study-level background: From the United States, Italy and Spain came samples of acute and convalescent COVID-19.

Clones were read by immunoSEQ multiplex PCR, and TCRdb kept only the in-frame ones, dropping some. The table shows about 250,000 clones, with roughly four fifths occurring only once. This TCR came from an elderly man with acute or convalescent COVID-19. Sequenced material: peripheral blood.

CDR3 in DNA: TGTGCCAGCAGTTACGACAGGTCGAGCAATCAGCCCCAGCATTTT. Its protein is CASSYDRSSNQPQHF. V and J are TRBV6-5 and TRBJ1-5; a possible D gene is TRBD1 (6 bases). CDR1 is MNHEY and CDR2 is SVGAGI in the germline V gene. This CDR3 has 15 amino acids. Trimming shortened V by 2 bases and J by 1 base, and 9 bases separated the two germline ends.